These T cell receptor beta chains were read from a single sample in a study of OX40 agonist ivuxolimab in advanced cancers. Repertoires were generated with immunoSEQ multiplex PCR, while TCRdb's copy carries only in-frame clones and drops some. The sample consists of 74,000 or so clones, roughly nine tenths of them appearing once. The sequenced sample was CD4+ or CD8+ T cells sorted from blood, obtained in a trial of the OX40 agonist ivuxolimab. These receptors were obtained from an adult with an advanced solid tumor such as melanoma, head and neck, liver or kidney cancer. CDR3s leave out the opening cysteine and the closing phenylalanine or tryptophan. Fields, in order: J gene, D gene, V gene, CDR3 protein. The D gene is left open where the match is weak.

j_call: TRBJ1-1
d_call: NA
v_call: TRBV2
cdr3_aa: ASSTDSNTEAF

j_call: TRBJ2-1
d_call: NA
v_call: TRBV7-2
cdr3_aa: ASSLRGSSYNEQF

j_call: TRBJ1-3
d_call: NA
v_call: TRBV11-3
cdr3_aa: ASSLGSTGNTIY

j_call: TRBJ2-5
d_call: TRBD1
v_call: TRBV16
cdr3_aa: ASSPTGTGEQY

j_call: NA
d_call: TRBD1
v_call: TRBV7-9
cdr3_aa: ASSLGTGVSYEQY

j_call: TRBJ2-7
d_call: NA
v_call: TRBV11-1
cdr3_aa: ASSFSFSNEQY

j_call: TRBJ1-1
d_call: NA
v_call: TRBV7-2
cdr3_aa: ASRLGRMNTEAF

j_call: TRBJ1-2
d_call: NA
v_call: TRBV6-5
cdr3_aa: ASSPRSGYGYT

j_call: TRBJ1-4
d_call: NA
v_call: TRBV19
cdr3_aa: ASSIGYGANEKLF

j_call: TRBJ2-1
d_call: TRBD2
v_call: TRBV6-5
cdr3_aa: ASSPLAGGYNEQF

j_call: TRBJ1-5
d_call: NA
v_call: TRBV27
cdr3_aa: ASSFKFNSNQPQH

j_call: TRBJ1-4
d_call: NA
v_call: TRBV5-6
cdr3_aa: ASSPPRTHPNEKLF

j_call: TRBJ2-3
d_call: TRBD2
v_call: TRBV14
cdr3_aa: ASSKRGPADTQY

j_call: TRBJ2-5
d_call: NA
v_call: TRBV19
cdr3_aa: ASSQAGREGTQY

j_call: NA
d_call: NA
v_call: TRBV19
cdr3_aa: ASSIGTASSYEQY

j_call: TRBJ2-3
d_call: TRBD2
v_call: TRBV4-1
cdr3_aa: ASSQELGLAGEDTQY

j_call: TRBJ1-1
d_call: TRBD1
v_call: TRBV5-1
cdr3_aa: ASSPQGAGRTEAF

j_call: TRBJ2-5
d_call: NA
v_call: TRBV27
cdr3_aa: ASSFVGLGYEETQY

j_call: TRBJ1-1
d_call: NA
v_call: TRBV5-1
cdr3_aa: ASSPTTGNTEAF

j_call: TRBJ1-4
d_call: NA
v_call: TRBV4-1
cdr3_aa: ASSQAFAPGSTSRIFNEKLF

j_call: TRBJ1-6
d_call: NA
v_call: TRBV7-8
cdr3_aa: ASSLRTVQDSPLH

j_call: TRBJ2-3
d_call: TRBD1
v_call: TRBV28
cdr3_aa: ASSLGTGSTDTQY

j_call: TRBJ1-2
d_call: NA
v_call: TRBV9
cdr3_aa: ASSHEPGPQGYT

j_call: TRBJ2-1
d_call: TRBD2
v_call: TRBV6-4
cdr3_aa: ASSDSLAGEQF

j_call: TRBJ2-4
d_call: NA
v_call: TRBV2
cdr3_aa: ASSPGTLNSSKNIQY

j_call: TRBJ2-3
d_call: NA
v_call: TRBV6-4
cdr3_aa: ASSPEEGTDTQY

j_call: TRBJ2-2
d_call: TRBD1
v_call: TRBV19
cdr3_aa: ASSTGGLGGGELF

j_call: TRBJ1-1
d_call: NA
v_call: TRBV14
cdr3_aa: ASSQDVNTEAF

j_call: TRBJ2-1
d_call: TRBD1
v_call: TRBV28
cdr3_aa: ASSLMTGDREGEQF

j_call: TRBJ1-3
d_call: NA
v_call: TRBV15
cdr3_aa: ATSRDLGGTGNTIY

j_call: TRBJ1-4
d_call: NA
v_call: TRBV10-1
cdr3_aa: ASSESGDRLF

j_call: TRBJ2-3
d_call: TRBD1
v_call: TRBV5-1
cdr3_aa: ASSRDSADTQY

j_call: TRBJ1-3
d_call: NA
v_call: TRBV6-1
cdr3_aa: ASSEVQVGNTIY

j_call: TRBJ2-3
d_call: TRBD2
v_call: TRBV5-4
cdr3_aa: ASGPGTSAPDTQY

j_call: TRBJ2-7
d_call: TRBD2
v_call: TRBV6-4
cdr3_aa: ASSPGLAGESYEQY

j_call: TRBJ1-1
d_call: TRBD1
v_call: TRBV28
cdr3_aa: ASIYGTGRGYTEAF

j_call: TRBJ2-7
d_call: TRBD1
v_call: TRBV25-1
cdr3_aa: ASGMTGGFYEQY

j_call: NA
d_call: NA
v_call: TRBV28
cdr3_aa: ASSLGGRAYEQY

j_call: TRBJ2-5
d_call: TRBD1
v_call: TRBV5-4
cdr3_aa: ASSRTGEETQY

j_call: TRBJ2-1
d_call: TRBD2
v_call: TRBV6-1
cdr3_aa: ASSQTSVYNHEQF

j_call: TRBJ1-6
d_call: TRBD1
v_call: TRBV7-2
cdr3_aa: ASSLAPGQGSSYNSPLH

j_call: TRBJ2-7
d_call: NA
v_call: TRBV11-2
cdr3_aa: ASSFAVRADNPYEQY

j_call: TRBJ2-2
d_call: NA
v_call: TRBV5-1
cdr3_aa: ASSRMESKTGELF

j_call: TRBJ2-3
d_call: TRBD1
v_call: TRBV6-6
cdr3_aa: ASSAGQGATDTQY

j_call: TRBJ2-7
d_call: NA
v_call: TRBV7-2
cdr3_aa: ASSRGTYYEQY

j_call: TRBJ1-2
d_call: TRBD1
v_call: TRBV11-2
cdr3_aa: ASSALGQTNYGYT

j_call: TRBJ2-7
d_call: NA
v_call: TRBV7-2
cdr3_aa: ASSFGPYEQY

j_call: TRBJ2-1
d_call: NA
v_call: TRBV6-1
cdr3_aa: ASSEGLIPYNEQF

j_call: TRBJ2-6
d_call: NA
v_call: TRBV28
cdr3_aa: ASSFGGGWSGANVLT

j_call: TRBJ2-3
d_call: NA
v_call: TRBV6-1
cdr3_aa: ASSEVYSDITDTQY

j_call: TRBJ2-3
d_call: NA
v_call: TRBV5-4
cdr3_aa: ASSLETDTQY

j_call: TRBJ2-7
d_call: NA
v_call: TRBV11-2
cdr3_aa: ASSLVEWGAYEQY

j_call: TRBJ2-1
d_call: TRBD2
v_call: TRBV5-1
cdr3_aa: ASSILGLADNEQF

j_call: TRBJ1-1
d_call: NA
v_call: TRBV5-4
cdr3_aa: ASSFELLNTEAF

j_call: TRBJ2-5
d_call: NA
v_call: TRBV4-2
cdr3_aa: ASSLRQGNLGETQY